A single sample is the source of the 12 T cell receptor beta chains below, sequenced in a study of blood T cell repertoires in COVID-19. Generated by immunoSEQ multiplex PCR, the TCRdb table keeps only in-frame clones and is missing some. The sample lists about 94,000 clones, 75% to 90% occurring once. Sequenced sample: peripheral blood. The source of these receptors is an elderly woman with acute or convalescent COVID-19.

The gene calls are TRBV11-2 and TRBJ2-3, with a tentative D call TRBD2 (7 bases). V lost 4 bases and J 6 bases, leaving 14 bases between the germline ends. The CDR3 consists of 14 residues. Per germline, CDR1 SGHAT and CDR2 FQNNGV. In DNA form, the CDR3 reads TGTGCCAGCAGCTCTCCCCGGGGGGCCGATACGCAGTATTTT. This codes for CASSSPRGADTQYF.

This chain joins TRBV4-2 and TRBJ2-1, with unresolved D. Trimming pared 4 bases from V and 9 bases from J, leaving 25 bases between. CDR1 is LGHNA, CDR2 YNFKEQ, per germline. The length of the CDR3 is 17 residues. CDR3 residues: CASSRVVEASGVGEQFF. CDR3 bases: TGTGCCAGCAGCCGGGTCGTAGAGGCCTCCGGTGTAGGTGAGCAGTTCTTC.

The V and J genes are TRBV5-1 and TRBJ2-7; a weak D match, TRBD1 (6 bases). CDR1 and CDR2 (germline): SGHRS, YFSETQ. This CDR3 is built from 15 residues. V dropped 2 bases and J dropped 3 bases, with 15 bases sitting between them. The CDR3 DNA sequence: TGCGCCAGCAGCTTTCAGGGGCGAATATTCTACGAGCAGTACTTC. Its protein is CASSFQGRIFYEQYF.

This rearrangement joins TRBV6-2 or TRBV6-3 to TRBJ2-7; 10 positions match TRBD2. Germline CDR1 reads MNHEY; CDR2 reads SVGEGT. J gave up 5 bases and V 0 bases, and 10 bases lay outside the gene matches. This CDR3 has 17 residues. The CDR3 coding sequence is TGTGCCAGCAGTTACTCGCGGCTAGCGGGAGAACCCCACGAGCAGTACTTC. It specifies CASSYSRLAGEPHEQYF.

The chain joins TRBV18 to TRBJ1-1; 9 bases map to TRBD1. CDR3 length: 18 amino acids. The junction had 13 bases not matched to a gene; V was cut back by 5 bases and J by 0 bases. Per the germline V gene, CDR1 is KGHSH and CDR2 is LQKENI. CDR3 in DNA: TGTGCCAGCTCAGAACGACCGGGACAGGGCCTTCTGAACACTGAAGCTTTCTTT. Its protein product is CASSERPGQGLLNTEAFF.

The chain combines TRBV27 with TRBJ1-5; 7 bases align to TRBD1. The CDR3 loop spans 14 amino acids. Trimming removed 5 bases from V and 6 bases from J; junction bases left unmatched: 7. Germline lookup yields CDR1 MNHEY and CDR2 SMNVEV (reference sequence). In nucleotides, the CDR3 is TGTGCCAGCAGTCGGGACAGCGCTGGTCAGCCCCAGCATTTT. Its protein product is CASSRDSAGQPQHF.

This chain links TRBV30 with TRBJ2-5, with 8 bases that match TRBD1. Germline CDR1 GTSNPN, CDR2 SVGIG (reference sequence). The CDR3 covers 16 residues. V lost 4 bases, J lost 1 base, and 11 bases stayed unmatched. CDR3 region: CAWIPGQGIIQETQYF. The DNA for the CDR3 is TGTGCCTGGATCCCCGGACAGGGAATTATCCAAGAGACCCAGTACTTC.

The rearrangement uses TRBV5-1 and TRBJ2-7; 10 positions match TRBD1. This CDR3 contains 14 residues. Losses at the gene ends were 1 base for V and 5 bases for J; bases not matched to a gene: 3. Germline V gene sequence: CDR1 SGHRS, CDR2 YFSETQ. The CDR3 region is CASSLRQGADEQYF. CDR3 sequence (DNA): TGCGCCAGCAGCTTGCGACAGGGGGCTGACGAGCAGTACTTC. The variable domain in full, completed from reference TRBV5-1 and TRBJ2-7, reads KAGVTQTPRYLIKTRGQQVTLSCSPISGHRSVSWYQQTPGQGLQFLFEYFSETQRNKGNFPGRFSGRQFSNSRSEMNVSTLELGDSALYLCASSLRQGADEQYFGPGTRLTVT.

This clone was detected only once. This chain connects TRBV5-4 to TRBJ2-7, with D perhaps matching TRBD2 (5 bases). V was shortened by 4 bases and J by 6 bases, with 20 bases between the two germline ends. This CDR3 comprises 15 residues. Germline assignment: CDR1 SGHNT and CDR2 YYREEE (reference sequence). In DNA form, the CDR3 reads TGTGCCAGCAGCCCCCGGACGGGAATAAAGGCCGAGCAGTACTTC. Protein product: CASSPRTGIKAEQYF.

The gene calls are TRBV5-4 and TRBJ2-5; D possibly corresponds to TRBD2 (7 bases). Per germline, CDR1 SGHNT and CDR2 YYREEE (reference sequence). The CDR3 runs to 16 residues. The V gene lost 4 bases and the J gene lost 3 bases, with 19 bases spanning the gap. The CDR3 here is CASSRGGGLDEETQYF. The DNA of the CDR3 is TGTGCCAGCAGCAGGGGAGGGGGACTCGACGAAGAGACCCAGTACTTC.

The genes are TRBV7-2 and TRBJ2-6, with D unclear. The germline V and J ends were trimmed by 5 bases and 1 base, with 12 bases remaining between them. The CDR3 is made up of 16 amino acids. CDR1 is SGHTA, CDR2 FQGNSA, per germline. The CDR3 nucleotides are TGTGCCAGCAGCCCGTCAGTCGAATCTGGGGCCAACGTCCTGACTTTC. Its protein is CASSPSVESGANVLTF.

This chain connects TRBV5-4 to TRBJ2-4, with 13 bases identical to TRBD2. The CDR3 has 17 residues. The V and J ends lost 3 bases and 4 bases, in that order; junction bases with no gene match: 7. Germline assignment: CDR1 SGHNT and CDR2 YYREEE (reference sequence). The CDR3 is CASSSHQLAGGKNIQYF. The CDR3 DNA sequence: TGTGCCAGCAGCTCACACCAACTAGCGGGAGGGAAAAACATTCAGTACTTC.